This is a list of T cell receptor beta chains from one sample in a study of Ad26.COV2.S vaccination and SARS-CoV-2 variants. Clones were sequenced by immunoSEQ multiplex PCR, and TCRdb holds only the in-frame ones, with some missing. The table lists 300,000 to 350,000 clones, roughly 90% of them singletons. This specimen was peripheral blood, taken in a trial of Ad26.COV2.S vaccine versus placebo. The receptors derive from a person between 18 and 65 years old who received the Ad26.COV2.S COVID-19 vaccine or a placebo. Both conserved end residues are part of each CDR3. A D gene is named only where the DNA matches it firmly. A clone size is listed for some rows: how often the clone was seen (once, few, many), or a class if it is expanded.

clone size,D gene,CDR3 length,V gene,J gene,CDR3 protein,CDR3 DNA
-,-,13,TRBV7-3,TRBJ1-2,CASSRDAGYGYTF,TGTGCCAGCAGCCGCGATGCAGGCTATGGCTACACCTTC
once,-,12,TRBV15,TRBJ1-5,CATRGSNQPQHF,TGTGCCACCAGGGGGAGCAATCAGCCCCAGCATTTT
once,-,16,TRBV5-6,TRBJ1-2,CASSFPGQGINYGYTF,TGTGCCAGCAGCTTTCCAGGGCAGGGGATTAACTATGGCTACACCTTC
-,-,15,TRBV19,TRBJ1-3,CASSFDARSGNTIYF,TGTGCCAGTAGTTTCGACGCACGCTCTGGAAACACCATATATTTT
many,TRBD1,17,TRBV7-2,TRBJ2-7,CASSFWAGGEGPYEQYF,TGTGCCAGCAGCTTTTGGGCAGGGGGCGAAGGTCCCTACGAGCAGTACTTC
-,-,15,TRBV27,TRBJ2-7,CASSPKGPGPYEQYF,TGTGCCAGCAGCCCGAAGGGCCCGGGGCCATACGAGCAGTACTTC
once,-,11,TRBV28,TRBJ1-1,CASSLVGAAFF,TGTGCCAGCAGTTTGGTAGGGGCTGCTTTCTTT
-,-,13,TRBV7-2,TRBJ2-2,CASSFSGAGELFF,TGTGCCAGCAGCTTTTCGGGGGCCGGGGAGCTGTTTTTT
-,-,14,TRBV27,TRBJ2-2,CASSLGRNTGELFF,TGTGCCAGCTCCCTGGGGAGGAACACCGGGGAGCTGTTTTTT
-,-,16,TRBV11-2,TRBJ1-2,CASSTKQGWRNYGYTF,TGTGCCAGCAGCACAAAACAGGGTTGGAGGAACTATGGCTACACCTTC
-,-,14,TRBV20-1,TRBJ1-2,CSASPGGTSYGYTF,TGCAGTGCTAGTCCCGGCGGGACAAGCTATGGCTACACCTTC
once,TRBD1,14,TRBV28,TRBJ1-2,CASSPGQAKGGYTF,TGTGCCAGCAGCCCCGGACAGGCGAAGGGGGGCTACACCTTC
-,-,14,TRBV29-1,TRBJ1-4,CSVLTGTTNEKLFF,TGCAGCGTATTAACAGGGACAACTAATGAAAAACTGTTTTTT
-,TRBD1,15,TRBV19,TRBJ2-7,CASSTAGTGVYEQYF,TGTGCCAGTAGTACTGCCGGGACAGGGGTCTACGAGCAGTACTTC
-,TRBD2,19,TRBV27,TRBJ2-5,CASSPTFDILGGYQETQYF,TGTGCCAGCAGTCCCACCTTTGACATTTTGGGGGGGTACCAAGAGACCCAGTACTTC
-,TRBD2,20,TRBV3-1/TRBV3-2,TRBJ2-4,CASSQVLAGGPTLAKNIQYF,TGTGCCAGCAGCCAAGTTTTAGCGGGAGGGCCCACTCTAGCCAAAAACATTCAGTACTTC